Each of the 24 T cell receptor beta chains below was sequenced from the same sample in a study of early T cells in non-severe SARS-CoV-2 infection. TCRdb ran MiXCR on the 5' RACE reads and lists one entry per CDR3 protein. The table records roughly 20,000 distinct CDR3 sequences, roughly 4% of them present only once. Sequenced material: whole blood. The receptors were sampled from an adult who was a healthcare worker with PCR-confirmed SARS-CoV-2 infection or an uninfected control (not recorded which).

The sample holds many counts of this clonotype. The chain has TRBV20-1 and TRBJ2-7; D is possibly TRBD2 (6 bases). Germline V gene data show CDR1 as DFQATT and CDR2 as SNEGSKA (reference sequence). Trimming took off 1 base at V and 1 base at J, with 17 bases between the two ends. CDR3 length equals 16 residues. The CDR3 nucleotides are TGCAGTGCTAGAGGCCCTCTGGGGGGTGGTTCCTACGAGCAGTACTTC. Residues: CSARGPLGGGSYEQYF.

This clonotype was counted ten times or more. The chain recombines TRBV5-1 with TRBJ1-3; D uncertain. Trimming removed 0 bases from V and 4 bases from J, with 14 bases in between. The CDR3 is made up of 16 amino acids. CDR1 and CDR2 (germline): SGHRS, YFSETQ. Here the CDR3 reads CASSLVGIVAGNTIYF. The CDR3, as DNA: TGCGCCAGCAGCTTGGTTGGTATCGTCGCGGGAAACACCATATATTTT.

This clonotype was counted ten times or more. V usage is TRBV15 and J usage is TRBJ2-1; D is possibly TRBD1 or TRBD2 (5 bases each). V gave up 7 bases and J gave up 0 bases, with 10 bases separating them. Germline loops: CDR1 LNHNV, CDR2 YYDKDF (reference sequence). The length of the CDR3 is 14 residues. The CDR3 sequence is CATTGGSSYNEQFF. For the CDR3, the DNA is TGTGCCACCACTGGGGGAAGCTCCTACAATGAGCAGTTCTTC.

The CDR3 DNA is TGTGCCAGCAGCTTATATGGCGGGAACCCCACCGGGGAGCTGTTTTTT. Protein product: CASSLYGGNPTGELFF. This chain uses TRBV11-2 with TRBJ2-2; D might be TRBD2 (6 bases). V was pared by 2 bases and J by 4 bases, with 14 bases between. The CDR3 totals 16 residues. Germline V CDR1 and CDR2: SGHAT, FQNNGV.

This clonotype was seen ten or more times. The chain links TRBV27 to TRBJ2-1; 7 bases are shared with TRBD1. The J segment lost 9 bases and the V segment lost 6 bases, leaving 14 bases of the junction unmatched. This CDR3 region has 15 residues. Germline CDR1 MNHEY, CDR2 SMNVEV (reference sequence). CDR3 protein: CASRIDRVEKGEQFF. Written as DNA, the CDR3 is TGTGCCAGCAGGATTGACAGGGTTGAAAAGGGTGAGCAGTTCTTC.

The chain has TRBV4-3 and TRBJ2-2, with unresolved D. CDR3 length: 13 amino acids. Trimming stripped 0 bases from V and 7 bases from J, with 6 bases between. The germline gives CDR1 LGHNA, CDR2 YSLEER. The CDR3 sequence is CASSQEGGGELFF. The CDR3 DNA reads TGCGCCAGCAGCCAAGAAGGCGGCGGGGAGCTGTTTTTT.

This clonotype showed up many times. The chain employs TRBV2 and TRBJ2-7; 10 bases map to TRBD2. With V trimmed by 8 bases and J by 5 bases, 9 bases remained unmatched. The CDR3 covers 14 residues. The germline V gene has CDR1 SNHLY and CDR2 FYNNEI. CDR3 sequence: CASAVELAGNEQYF. Written as DNA, the CDR3 is TGTGCCAGCGCCGTGGAACTAGCGGGGAACGAGCAGTACTTC.

This clonotype was observed a few times. The chain couples TRBV29-1 to TRBJ2-4; D may be TRBD2 (5 bases). This CDR3 has 13 amino acids. Germline CDR1 and CDR2: SQVTM and ANQGSEA. Trimming cost V 5 bases and J 2 bases, with 10 bases left between them. CDR3 DNA sequence: TGCAGCGTTCGGTCGGGATCCAAAAACATTCAGTACTTC. Amino acids: CSVRSGSKNIQYF. The variable domain in full, completed from reference TRBV29-1 and TRBJ2-4, reads SAVISQKPSRDICQRGTSLTIQCQVDSQVTMMFWYRQQPGQSLTLIATANQGSEATYESGFVIDKFPISRPNLTFSTLTVSNMSPEDSSIYLCSVRSGSKNIQYFGAGTRLSVL.

J is TRBJ2-2 and V is TRBV11-2, with unresolved D. Trimming cost V 5 bases and J 2 bases, with 3 bases left between them. The length of the CDR3 is 12 residues. From germline, CDR1 is SGHAT and CDR2 FQNNGV. CDR3 in DNA: TGTGCCAGCAGCGTAAACACCGGGGAGCTGTTTTTT. Its translation is CASSVNTGELFF.

In this sample, this clonotype turned up many times. The gene calls are TRBV20-1 and TRBJ2-2, with 9 bases lining up with TRBD1. CDR1 and CDR2 (germline): DFQATT, SNEGSKA (reference sequence). This CDR3 is built from 16 residues. The trim removed 0 bases at V and 7 bases at J, leaving 9 bases unmatched. CDR3 nucleotide sequence: TGCAGTGCTAGAGACAAAAGACAGGGGGATAGCGGGGAGCTGTTTTTT. Amino acid sequence: CSARDKRQGDSGELFF.

Within the sample, this clonotype is medium-sized. The rearrangement links TRBV7-2 to TRBJ1-5; D gene ambiguous. V was trimmed by 0 bases and J by 3 bases, leaving 9 bases between them. This CDR3 has 15 residues. CDR1 and CDR2 from the germline V gene are SGHTA and FQGNSA. The CDR3, as DNA: TGTGCCAGCAGCTTAGCCGGCACAGCCAATCAGCCCCAGCATTTT. It codes for CASSLAGTANQPQHF.

This clonotype is categorized as medium-sized. The chain has TRBV11-2 and TRBJ2-3, with unresolved D. CDR1 is SGHAT and CDR2 is FQNNGV in the germline V gene. This CDR3 comprises 14 residues. Trimming left V 3 bases short and J 0 bases short, with 7 bases between. The CDR3 spells CASSFGPSTDTQYF. In DNA form, the CDR3 reads TGTGCCAGCAGCTTCGGACCCAGCACAGATACGCAGTATTTT.

By share, this clonotype ranks as medium-sized. The chain recombines TRBV10-1 with TRBJ1-4; D is uncertain. Germline V gene lookup returns CDR1 WNHNN and CDR2 SYGVQD (reference sequence). This CDR3 comprises 15 residues. The V gene lost 7 bases and the J gene lost 7 bases, with 19 bases spanning the gap. The CDR3 is CASTEEVPVREKLFF. In DNA form, the CDR3 reads TGCGCCAGCACGGAGGAAGTACCGGTCCGTGAAAAACTGTTTTTT.

In this sample, this clonotype turned up many times. The chain carries TRBV6-4 and TRBJ2-2; TRBD1 might be the D (5 bases). Trimming left V 8 bases short and J 1 base short, with 8 bases between. The CDR3 length is 13 residues. Germline V CDR1 and CDR2: MRHNA, SNTAGT. Written as DNA, the CDR3 is TGTGCCAGCGGCGACAGGAACACCGGGGAGCTGTTTTTT. Protein sequence: CASGDRNTGELFF.

This clonotype occurred many times. The chain has TRBV7-2 and TRBJ2-3, with D hard to call. Germline-derived CDR1 and CDR2 are SGHTA and FQGNSA. The V and J ends lost 5 bases and 8 bases respectively, with 14 bases between them. This CDR3 has 13 amino acids. CDR3 nucleotides: TGTGCCAGCAGCCTAACGGCCCTGGGTACGCAGTATTTT. This sequence encodes CASSLTALGTQYF.

Many counts were recorded for this clonotype. The chain has TRBV2 and TRBJ2-3; maybe TRBD2 (5 bases). The germline V gene has CDR1 SNHLY and CDR2 FYNNEI. The ends were cut back, 6 bases at V and 3 bases at J, with 13 bases in the middle. The CDR3 length is 14 residues. CDR3 residues: CASREARWTDTQYF. CDR3 sequence (DNA): TGTGCCAGCAGGGAGGCCCGATGGACAGATACGCAGTATTTT.

This clonotype was recorded at least ten times. The chain has TRBV11-2 and TRBJ1-4; unclear D gene. Per the germline V gene, CDR1 is SGHAT and CDR2 is FQNNGV. The V end lost 2 bases, the J end lost 0 bases, and 7 bases lay between the germline ends. The CDR3 is made up of 15 amino acids. Written as DNA, the CDR3 is TGTGCCAGCAGCTTATTCCCCGCAACTAATGAAAAACTGTTTTTT. Residues: CASSLFPATNEKLFF.

This clonotype is categorized as medium-sized. This chain links TRBV6-5 with TRBJ1-2; D gene ambiguous. Germline CDR1 is MNHEY and CDR2 is SVGAGI. Trimming cost V 6 bases and J 4 bases, with 12 bases left between them. The CDR3 length is 13 residues. The CDR3 protein is CASSQGYFYGYTF. The CDR3 DNA reads as TGTGCCAGCAGCCAAGGTTACTTCTATGGCTACACCTTC.

This clonotype has at least ten counts. This rearrangement joins TRBV7-8 to TRBJ2-1; D may be TRBD2 (6 bases). V was shortened by 4 bases and J by 4 bases, with 20 bases between the two germline ends. The CDR3 extends over 17 amino acids. Germline V gene data show CDR1 as SGHVS and CDR2 as FQNEAQ. The CDR3 spells CASSSQLSWGVYNEQFF. In DNA form, the CDR3 reads TGTGCCAGCAGCTCGCAACTCTCGTGGGGGGTATACAATGAGCAGTTCTTC.

This clonotype was detected ten times or more. The rearrangement links TRBV7-2 to TRBJ2-1; D is perhaps TRBD2 (6 bases). V gave up 0 bases and J gave up 1 base, with 16 bases separating them. The CDR3 is 18 amino acids. CDR1 and CDR2 from the germline V gene are SGHTA and FQGNSA. In DNA, the CDR3 is TGTGCCAGCAGCTTAGCATCGGGAGCGGGCCCTTCCTACAATGAGCAGTTCTTC. As protein: CASSLASGAGPSYNEQFF.

In this sample, this clonotype turned up a few times. The chain has TRBV29-1 and TRBJ2-2; 7 nucleotides match TRBD1. Germline V gene lookup returns CDR1 SQVTM and CDR2 ANQGSEA. The CDR3 loop spans 13 amino acids. V gave up 7 bases and J gave up 3 bases; unmatched junction bases: 5. Here the CDR3 DNA reads TGCAGCGCGAGGGACAGCTACACCGGGGAGCTGTTTTTT. Residues: CSARDSYTGELFF.

The chain carries TRBV6-5 and TRBJ2-3; no clear D gene. CDR1 MNHEY and CDR2 SVGAGI come from the germline V gene. The CDR3 sequence is 13 residues long. Trimming cost V 2 bases and J 5 bases, with 8 bases left between them. The CDR3 DNA sequence: TGTGCCAGCAGTTACCGCACCGGAGATACGCAGTATTTT. The encoded protein is CASSYRTGDTQYF.

In this sample, this clonotype turned up many times. The chain joins TRBV6-1 to TRBJ2-5; D is undetermined. The CDR3 covers 16 residues. The V end lost 4 bases, the J end lost 1 base, and 16 bases lay between the germline ends. Germline CDR1 MNHNS, CDR2 SASEGT. CDR3 protein: CASSVGKPSFQETQYF. Written as DNA, the CDR3 is TGTGCCAGCAGTGTAGGGAAGCCCTCGTTCCAAGAGACCCAGTACTTC.

With regard to this clonotype: A much larger clone differs by one base, so this may be a read error. J is TRBJ2-7 and V is TRBV27; TRBD2 might be the D (5 bases). Trimming shortened V by 2 bases and J by 6 bases, and 11 bases separated the two germline ends. This CDR3 comprises 13 residues. Germline CDR1 reads MNHEY; CDR2 reads SMNVEV (reference sequence). CDR3 bases: TGTGCCAGCAGTTTACCGGGGAGCTTCGAGCAGTACTTC. It yields the protein CASSLPGSFEQYF.